A selection of T cell receptor beta chains follows, all from one sample in a study of CD8+ T cells in alopecia areata. The protocol was immunoSEQ multiplex PCR, while the TCRdb copy is restricted to in-frame clones and leaves out a portion. Here the sample spans approximately 100,000 clones, approximately 84% being singletons. The sequences come from CD8+ T cells sorted from blood, collected around week 31, from a patient treated with tofacitinib. The source of these receptors is a human donor with alopecia areata. The CDR3 runs from the conserved cysteine through the conserved F or W. Each record gives: J gene, V gene, CDR3 length, D gene, clone size, CDR3 protein, CDR3 DNA. D genes are given only for firm matches. A clone size is listed for some rows: how often the clone was seen (once, few, many), or a class if it is expanded.

TRBJ1-1 TRBV7-9 12 . few CASSKGWTEAFF TGTGCCAGCAGCAAAGGGTGGACTGAAGCTTTCTTT
TRBJ2-7 TRBV6-5 15 TRBD1 . CASSYARQGSHEQYF TGTGCCAGCAGTTATGCCCGACAGGGAAGCCACGAGCAGTACTTC
TRBJ2-5 TRBV6-5 13 . once CASRPSLGETQYF TGTGCCAGCAGACCCAGCCTGGGTGAGACCCAGTACTTC
TRBJ2-7 TRBV2 17 TRBD1 few CASSPLGQGASNYEQYF TGTGCCAGCAGTCCCCTGGGACAGGGGGCCTCTAACTACGAGCAGTACTTC
TRBJ2-3 TRBV10-3 19 TRBD2 . CAISESGVGLAASTDTQYF TGTGCCATCAGTGAGTCTGGAGTTGGTCTAGCGGCTAGCACAGATACGCAGTATTTT
TRBJ2-6 TRBV9 17 . . CASSADRPSSGANVLTF TGTGCCAGCAGCGCGGACAGACCAAGCTCTGGGGCCAACGTCCTGACTTTC
TRBJ1-2 TRBV9 13 . . CASTAGANYGYTF TGTGCCAGCACGGCAGGGGCTAACTATGGCTACACCTTC
TRBJ2-7 TRBV4-1 15 TRBD2 . CASSQVSSGSYEQYF TGCGCCAGCAGCCAAGTTTCTAGCGGGAGTTACGAGCAGTACTTC
TRBJ1-1 TRBV11-2 16 TRBD1 . CASSLDQWTGNTEAFF TGTGCCAGCAGCTTAGATCAGTGGACAGGGAACACTGAAGCTTTCTTT
TRBJ2-3 TRBV4-1 16 TRBD2 . CASSQTSGGPTDTQYF TGCGCCAGCAGCCAGACTAGCGGGGGACCCACAGATACGCAGTATTTT
TRBJ1-2 TRBV2 16 . . CATPQNRSRLHYGYTF TGTGCCACCCCTCAAAATAGGAGCCGACTCCACTATGGCTACACCTTC
TRBJ2-1 TRBV7-2 16 . . CASRLRIEGGKDEQFF TGTGCCAGCAGGCTCCGAATTGAAGGGGGGAAGGATGAGCAGTTCTTC